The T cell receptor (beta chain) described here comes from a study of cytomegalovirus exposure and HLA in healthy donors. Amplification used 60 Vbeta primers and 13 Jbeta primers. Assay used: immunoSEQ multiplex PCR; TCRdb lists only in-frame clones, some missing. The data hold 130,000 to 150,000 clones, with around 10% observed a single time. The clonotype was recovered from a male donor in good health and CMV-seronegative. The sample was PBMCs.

CDR3 DNA: TGTGCCAGTAGTGTATGGGACACTTCTAACTATGGCTACACCTTC. Its translation: CASSVWDTSNYGYTF. J is TRBJ1-2 and V is TRBV19, with TRBD1 as a possible D gene (6 bases). Trimming removed 5 bases at V and 0 bases at J, with 13 bases between. This CDR3 contains 15 residues. The germline V gene has CDR1 LNHDA and CDR2 SQIVND (reference sequence).